This T cell receptor beta chain stems from a study of T cell responses to AZD1222 COVID-19 vaccine. General study results and limits: Most donors were white British, females outnumbered males, and clonal diversity was possibly underestimated. Nearly half of spike-specific TCRs reportedly target unmutated variant regions.

As regards this clone: Its target is unknown.

Pooled samples include second doses given at about 4 or 12 weeks. Trimming shortened V by 3 bases and J by 5 bases, and 13 bases separated the two germline ends. The CDR3 loop spans 13 amino acids. Germline loops: CDR1 DFQATT, CDR2 SNEGSKA (reference sequence). Here immunoSEQ multiplex PCR was the method, and the copy in TCRdb shows in-frame clones only, minus some. The table has over 85,000 clones, roughly 80% seen once. The sample was peripheral blood, taken 28 days after the second AZD1222 dose. The rearrangement uses TRBV20-1 and TRBJ1-1; D may be TRBD1 (5 bases). The clonotype was recovered from an adult who received the AZD1222 COVID-19 vaccine. CDR3 in DNA: TGCAGTGCTAGTGCTGCAGGGCGGACTGAAGCTTTCTTT. Translated: CSASAAGRTEAFF.